This TCR beta chain was identified in a study of blood T cell repertoires in COVID-19. Study information: Both acute and convalescent COVID-19 samples were obtained from the United States, Italy and Spain. The analysed material was cDNA or gDNA that came from T cells, B-cell-depleted T cells, or PBMCs.

Seattle researchers signed up patients amid active infection and tracked them longitudinally. V lost 1 base to trimming and J lost 11 bases, with 9 bases between them. The CDR3 totals 13 residues. Germline values: CDR1 SGHAT, CDR2 FQNNGV. In the original processing: It was from reference gene primer amplification that nucleated cell counts were estimated. Assay: immunoSEQ multiplex PCR; the TCRdb copy retains only in-frame clones and omits some. V and J calls plus clone size are reproduced from that table; the DNA served to infer D and trimming. This sample has about 480,000 clones, with about 91% found just once.

The specimen was peripheral blood. This sequence originates from a woman in her forties or fifties with COVID-19, enrolled during active disease. This chain connects TRBV11-2 to TRBJ1-6; tentative D call: TRBD1 (5 bases). The CDR3 DNA sequence: TGTGCCAGCAGCTTAGGGCAGGGTACACCCCTCCACTTT. Its protein is CASSLGQGTPLHF.